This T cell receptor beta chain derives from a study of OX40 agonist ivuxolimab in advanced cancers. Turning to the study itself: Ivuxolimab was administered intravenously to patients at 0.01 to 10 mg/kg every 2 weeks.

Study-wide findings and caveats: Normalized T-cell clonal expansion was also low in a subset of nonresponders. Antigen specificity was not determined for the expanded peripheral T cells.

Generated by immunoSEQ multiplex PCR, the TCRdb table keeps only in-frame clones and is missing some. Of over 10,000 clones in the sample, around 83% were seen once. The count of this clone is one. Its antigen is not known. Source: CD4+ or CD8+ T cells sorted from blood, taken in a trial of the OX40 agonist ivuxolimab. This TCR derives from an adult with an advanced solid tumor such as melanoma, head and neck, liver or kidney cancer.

The DNA of the CDR3 is TGTGCCAGCAGCGGCAGGGGCCCGACCTACGAGCAGTACTTC. Translated: CASSGRGPTYEQYF. V gene TRBV7-9 combines with J gene TRBJ2-7, with D maybe TRBD1 (6 bases). The CDR3 covers 14 residues. Germline values: CDR1 SEHNR, CDR2 FQNEAQ (reference sequence). V lost 5 bases and J 2 bases, leaving 13 bases between the germline ends. Together with reference TRBV7-9 and TRBJ2-7, the CDR3 gives the full variable domain: DTGVSQNPRHKITKRGQNVTFRCDPISEHNRLYWYRQTLGQGPEFLTYFQNEAQLEKSRLLSDRFSAERPKGSFSTLEIQRTEQGDSAMYLCASSGRGPTYEQYFGPGTRLTVT.